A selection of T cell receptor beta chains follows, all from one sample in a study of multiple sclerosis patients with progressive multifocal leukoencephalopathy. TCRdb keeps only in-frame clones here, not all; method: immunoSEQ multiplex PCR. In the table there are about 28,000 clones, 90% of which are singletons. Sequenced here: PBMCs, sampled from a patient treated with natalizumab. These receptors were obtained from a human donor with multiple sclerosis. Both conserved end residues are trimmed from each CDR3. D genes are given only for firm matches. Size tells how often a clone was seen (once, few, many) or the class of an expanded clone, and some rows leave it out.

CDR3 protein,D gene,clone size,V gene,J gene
ASSPMARGGTYEQY,NA,NA,TRBV13,TRBJ2-7
ASSSSETQY,NA,NA,TRBV6-5,TRBJ2-5
ASSRDRELGGYT,TRBD1,NA,TRBV19,TRBJ1-2
ASSSHGGTGELF,NA,NA,TRBV19,TRBJ2-2
ASSDLYEQF,NA,NA,TRBV10-2,TRBJ2-1
ASSAYRSDGYT,NA,NA,TRBV7-9,TRBJ1-2
ASSHGRGRNEQF,NA,NA,TRBV6-6,TRBJ2-1
ASSLGPGTGELF,NA,NA,TRBV27,TRBJ2-2
ASSDDRAYGYT,TRBD1,NA,TRBV18,TRBJ1-2
ASGTGSQPQH,NA,NA,TRBV28,TRBJ1-5
ASSYGAGPYEQY,NA,NA,TRBV6-5,TRBJ2-7
ATGQPARPQH,NA,NA,TRBV28,TRBJ1-5
ASSTRDSSYEQY,TRBD1,NA,TRBV11-1,TRBJ2-7
ASSQGTGWSGELF,NA,NA,TRBV14,TRBJ2-2
ASSQDENQPQH,NA,few,TRBV4-1,TRBJ1-5
ASSSDGNQPQH,NA,NA,TRBV6-5,TRBJ1-5
ASSSGPTGAF,NA,few,TRBV21-1,TRBJ1-1
ASTKGTGDSYEQY,TRBD1,NA,TRBV9,TRBJ2-7
ASSTQGGSNGYT,NA,few,TRBV6-1,TRBJ1-2
SARRETQY,NA,NA,TRBV20-1,TRBJ2-5
ASSSGQKNGYT,TRBD1,NA,TRBV7-3,TRBJ1-2
ASSPRGQPGYT,NA,NA,TRBV6-1,TRBJ1-2
AVHRDKLAKNIQY,NA,NA,TRBV6-1,TRBJ2-4
ASSPWTSGGLDTQY,TRBD2,NA,TRBV4-2,TRBJ2-3
ASSLGPFSGANVLT,NA,once,TRBV7-2,TRBJ2-6
ASSLPRRNTEAF,NA,NA,TRBV27,TRBJ1-1
ASSARGAGGADTQY,TRBD2,once,TRBV4-2,TRBJ2-3
ASSPGANQPQH,NA,few,TRBV6-4,TRBJ1-5
AWIRVPMNTEAF,NA,NA,TRBV30,TRBJ1-1
ASSLRGVSSYNEQF,NA,NA,TRBV7-2,TRBJ2-1
ASSIVGQSEAF,NA,NA,TRBV19,TRBJ1-1
ASSLLRDRNEKLF,TRBD1,NA,TRBV28,TRBJ1-4
ASSRVGSGPTGELF,NA,NA,TRBV5-1,TRBJ2-2
ASSWGSDTQY,NA,NA,TRBV5-6,TRBJ2-3
ASSPIDRDVGKQY,TRBD1,NA,TRBV28,TRBJ2-7
ASSDRLAGGETQY,TRBD2,NA,TRBV2,TRBJ2-5
ASSWAKTGNTEAF,NA,NA,TRBV11-2,TRBJ1-1
ASSFNFRPSGANVLT,NA,NA,TRBV5-7,TRBJ2-6
ASSLRTDYNSPLH,NA,NA,TRBV4-3,TRBJ1-6
ASSRGRGYT,NA,NA,TRBV2,TRBJ1-2
ASSSGSGVTDTQY,NA,once,TRBV5-1,TRBJ2-3
ASSDTTGKPDTQY,TRBD1,once,TRBV6-1,TRBJ2-3
SVEQGFNEKLF,NA,NA,TRBV29-1,TRBJ1-4
ASSRGQGTAYGYT,TRBD1,NA,TRBV5-1,TRBJ1-2
ASSLTGWIGYT,NA,once,TRBV5-1,TRBJ1-2
ATSRSGPSNQPQH,NA,NA,TRBV15,TRBJ1-5
ASSSGQTYGYT,NA,NA,TRBV6-5,TRBJ1-2